This TCR beta chain was obtained from a study of CXCR3-negative and CXCR3-positive naive CD8 T cells (dated by TCRdb to the late 2010s). Regarding the research as a whole: Around 140 million TRB reads were obtained in total, roughly 1.5 +/- 0.3 million reads per library. The TRBV-TRBJ cluster analysis covered naive subsets from 5 donors and memory cells from 3 donors. Diversity and physicochemical repertoire analyses were performed on 11 donors pooled from two independent experiments. Overall study results and their limits: Because surface CD5, which has been linked to self-reactivity in mice, was comparable between naive subsets, TCR interaction strength was also inferred from TRB CDR3 physicochemical properties. Similar TRBV-TRBJ usage was shown by naive CXCR3-negative and CXCR3-positive cells from the same donor, whereas distinct patterns were shown by memory cells. Freshly isolated PBMCs were used for most assays because CXCR3 expression went down partially after cryopreservation. Repertoire diversity was comparably high in both naive subsets but much lower in memory CD8+ T cells. Compared with CXCR3-negative naive cells, CXCR3-positive naive cells had TRB CDR3s with higher hydrophobicity (lower Kidera factor 4), lower energy, and higher strength and volume indices.

Points on this clonotype: Its specific antigen is unknown.

For sequencing, a NextSeq 550 was employed. The Human TCR Profiling Kit (MiLaboratory) was used to make UMI-labeled 5' RACE TRB cDNA libraries. The full amount of extracted RNA was used for cDNA synthesis, and the full amount of resulting cDNA was used for PCR amplification. The libraries were made side by side, with each library going through the same number of PCR cycles. From the authors' description of their analysis: With a minimum of two reads required per UMI, MIGEC and MiXCR pulled out about 50,000 +/- 10,000 unique UMI-labeled TRB cDNA molecules from each library. On average, approximately 40,000 +/- 10,000 functional in-frame TRB CDR3 nucleotide clonotypes lacking stop codons were found per library. After downsampling to 5000 UMI-labeled TRB molecules per sample, diversity metrics, including normalized Shannon-Wiener and Chao1, were computed in VDJtools. VDJtools computed clonotype-size-weighted physicochemical properties of the central five CDR3 residues: interaction energy, strength, volume and Kidera factor 4. Once TCRdb had reprocessed the reads, it stored one entry per CDR3 protein sequence and supplied no DNA. The V and J calls follow TCRdb's processing rather than the paper's. The table for this sample shows under 75,000 distinct CDR3 sequences. The top ten clones comprise roughly 0.75% of the sample.

The CDR3 starts with the cysteine, ends with the phenylalanine, and has 16 residues. DNA for this receptor is not on file. CDR1 DFQATT and CDR2 SNEGSKA were looked up in the germline V gene (reference sequence). Each CD8+ T cell subset was flow-sorted in triplicate, and 300,000 cells per subset were placed directly into RLT lysis buffer. To exclude memory contaminants, naive CD8+ T cells were stringently defined as CD45RO-CCR7+CD27+CD95-. Using standard density gradient centrifugation, peripheral blood mononuclear cells were isolated from buffy coats. A FACSAria III was used to flow-sort naive CXCR3-negative and CXCR3-positive CD8+ T cells. Total RNA was extracted from sorted cells using an RNeasy Mini Kit.

The V and J genes are TRBV20-1 and TRBJ2-3; TCRdb reports TRBD2, a call that lacks DNA to check it against. The receptor was isolated from a human donor in good health. Some clones in this sample may be carry-over from other donors' samples. The sequenced material came from naive CXCR3+ CD8+ T cells from blood. Sample cell subset or site, as interpreted from the label and publication: CD45RO-CCR7+CD27+CD95- naive CD8+ T cells expressing CXCR3 (TNR3+). The CDR3 protein is CSAIPLAGGPTDTQYF.